This T cell receptor (beta chain) was sequenced during a study of identical twins. TCRdb ran MiXCR on the 5' RACE reads and lists one entry per CDR3 protein. The data show under 300,000 distinct CDR3 sequences, with 12% seen just once and 4% to 5% held by the top ten. The CDR3 consists of 15 residues. Trimming took 3 bases from V and 2 from J, leaving 11 bases between them. The germline CDR1 and CDR2 sequences are SGHNT and YYREEE (reference sequence). These data also formed part of another study, on yellow fever vaccine responses in identical twins. That work adds: Reportedly, the response of twins' T cells to the vaccine seemed partly convergent, partly personalized.

The sequenced sample was memory (CD45RO+) T cells sorted from blood. This chain uses TRBV5-4 with TRBJ2-2, with D tentatively TRBD1 (6 bases). This clonotype originated in a woman in her late teens or twenties in good health. CDR3 DNA: TGTGCCAGCAGCTCCGGGACACTTAACACCGGGGAGCTGTTTTTT. Translating gives CASSSGTLNTGELFF.